The 14 T cell receptor beta chains below were found in one sample sequenced in a study of OX40 agonist ivuxolimab in advanced cancers. Produced via immunoSEQ multiplex PCR; TCRdb's table is partial and in-frame only. Of fewer than 80,000 clones listed, less than 85% are singletons. This specimen consisted of CD4+ or CD8+ T cells sorted from blood, obtained in a trial of the OX40 agonist ivuxolimab. These receptors all stem from an adult with an advanced solid tumor such as melanoma, head and neck, liver or kidney cancer.

This sequence joins TRBV19 and TRBJ1-2, with D perhaps TRBD1 (5 bases). In germline, CDR1 is LNHDA, CDR2 SQIVND (reference sequence). V lost 9 bases and J 2 bases, leaving 10 bases between the germline ends. The CDR3 loop spans 12 amino acids. DNA for the CDR3: TGTGCCAGCGGGGCGGTGAACTATGGCTACACCTTC. Translation gives CASGAVNYGYTF. The whole variable domain, filled in from reference TRBV19 and TRBJ1-2, reads DGGITQSPKYLFRKEGQNVTLSCEQNLNHDAMYWYRQDPGQGLRLIYYSQIVNDFQKGDIAEGYSVSREKKESFPLTVTSAQKNPTAFYLCASGAVNYGYTFGSGTRLTVV.

This clone was counted once. V is TRBV18 and J is TRBJ2-7; TRBD2 agrees at 9 bases. The CDR3 has 15 amino acids. Germline loops: CDR1 KGHSH, CDR2 LQKENI. With V trimmed by 1 base and J by 5 bases, 6 bases remained unmatched. The CDR3 sequence: CASSPRLAEANEQYF. The CDR3 nucleotides read TGTGCCAGCTCACCACGACTAGCGGAGGCCAACGAGCAGTACTTC. Filled out from reference TRBV18 and TRBJ2-7, the complete variable domain reads NAGVMQNPRHLVRRRGQEARLRCSPMKGHSHVYWYRQLPEEGLKFMVYLQKENIIDESGMPKERFSAEFPKEGPSILRIQQVVRGDSAAYFCASSPRLAEANEQYFGPGTRLTVT.

The V and J genes are TRBV19 and TRBJ2-7; maybe TRBD2 (5 bases). The CDR3 is 15 residues long. Trimming pared 4 bases from V and 6 bases from J, leaving 19 bases between. The V gene's germline CDR1 is LNHDA and CDR2 SQIVND (reference sequence). The CDR3 is CASSRARGSPTEQYF. For the CDR3, the DNA is TGTGCCAGTAGTAGGGCTCGAGGGTCTCCTACCGAGCAGTACTTC.

The J gene is TRBJ1-2, the V gene TRBV7-9; 11 nucleotides line up with TRBD1. Unmatched junction bases numbered 7, after V lost 5 bases and J lost 8 bases. The CDR3 loop spans 14 amino acids. Germline assignment: CDR1 SEHNR and CDR2 FQNEAQ (reference sequence). The CDR3 is CASSPGQGARGYTF. For the CDR3, the DNA is TGTGCCAGCAGCCCCGGACAGGGGGCGAGAGGCTACACCTTC. Drawing the rest from reference TRBV7-9 and TRBJ1-2, the complete variable domain is DTGVSQNPRHKITKRGQNVTFRCDPISEHNRLYWYRQTLGQGPEFLTYFQNEAQLEKSRLLSDRFSAERPKGSFSTLEIQRTEQGDSAMYLCASSPGQGARGYTFGSGTRLTVV.

The V gene is TRBV5-1, the J gene TRBJ2-3; the D is unclear. Trimming took off 2 bases at V and 1 base at J, with 14 bases between the two ends. CDR1 SGHRS and CDR2 YFSETQ come from the germline V gene. The CDR3 loop spans 16 amino acids. The CDR3 loop is CASSFGRNGGTDTQYF. DNA of the CDR3: TGCGCCAGCAGCTTCGGGCGCAATGGGGGCACAGATACGCAGTATTTT.

The chain links TRBV5-1 to TRBJ1-1; TRBD1 matches 7 bases. The CDR3 runs 14 residues. V trimming: 2 bases; J trimming: 4 bases; junction bases outside the gene matches: 5. Germline V gene data show CDR1 as SGHRS and CDR2 as YFSETQ. CDR3 sequence: CASSLGTAGTEAFF. As DNA, the CDR3 is TGCGCCAGCAGCTTAGGGACAGCCGGCACTGAAGCTTTCTTT.

The rearrangement joins TRBV18 to TRBJ2-5, with 7 bases fitting TRBD2. J gave up 4 bases and V 6 bases, and 11 bases lay outside the gene matches. CDR3 length: 15 residues. From germline, CDR1 is KGHSH and CDR2 LQKENI. Here the CDR3 DNA reads TGTGCCAGCTCCCCCGCGGGAGTCCGGGGAGAGACCCAGTACTTC. As protein: CASSPAGVRGETQYF.

As for this clone: Within the sample, other DNA sequences also encode this same CDR3. This chain uses TRBV6-6 with TRBJ1-1, with a weak D call TRBD1 (5 bases). The CDR3 has 14 amino acids. V shed 4 bases and J shed 4 bases, with 13 bases lying between them. Germline assignment: CDR1 MNHNY and CDR2 SVGAGI (reference sequence). The CDR3 DNA reads as TGTGCCAGCAGTTGGGGACCGAAGACCACTGAAGCTTTCTTT. Translating it yields CASSWGPKTTEAFF.

The chain employs TRBV5-1 and TRBJ1-1, with D maybe TRBD1 (5 bases). The CDR3 length is 12 residues. Germline CDR1 reads SGHRS; CDR2 reads YFSETQ. Trimming left V 2 bases short and J 9 bases short, with 11 bases between. In nucleotides, the CDR3 is TGCGCCAGCAGCTTTACCGGGACTCAAGCTTTCTTT. Its translation is CASSFTGTQAFF.

The rearrangement uses TRBV10-3 and TRBJ1-5; 9 bases match TRBD1. This CDR3 is built from 16 residues. The J segment lost 4 bases and the V segment lost 6 bases, leaving 10 bases of the junction unmatched. Germline CDR1 is ENHRY and CDR2 is SYGVKD. Here the CDR3 DNA reads TGTGCCATCAGCTCCGGGACAGGGAGAAGGAATCAGCCCCAGCATTTT. Amino acids: CAISSGTGRRNQPQHF.

V is TRBV27 and J is TRBJ1-6, with D possibly matching TRBD1 (5 bases). CDR3 size: 14 residues. Trimming took 11 bases from V and 7 from J, leaving 18 bases between them. Germline V gene lookup returns CDR1 MNHEY and CDR2 SMNVEV (reference sequence). The CDR3 bases are TGTGCCGGGATTCGGGGAGGGGTGAATTCACCCCTCCACTTT. Amino acids: CAGIRGGVNSPLHF.

The V and J genes are TRBV6-1 and TRBJ1-5; D unclear. CDR1 and CDR2 from the germline V gene are MNHNS and SASEGT. CDR3 length: 15 residues. Trimming shortened V by 5 bases and J by 3 bases, and 14 bases separated the two germline ends. In DNA form, the CDR3 reads TGTGCCAGCAGTTGGATCCGGGAGAACAATCAGCCCCAGCATTTT. Protein sequence: CASSWIRENNQPQHF.

The J gene is TRBJ2-5, the V gene TRBV5-1; D not resolved. Between the trimmed V and J ends, which lost 5 bases and 1 base, there was a span of 15 bases. CDR3 length equals 15 residues. CDR1 and CDR2 from the germline V gene are SGHRS and YFSETQ. This CDR3 is CASSPYPGSQETQYF. CDR3 sequence (DNA): TGCGCCAGCAGTCCCTATCCTGGAAGCCAAGAGACCCAGTACTTC.

This clone was detected only a few times. The chain combines TRBV7-6 with TRBJ1-3, with no clear D. This CDR3 spans 16 amino acids. Germline CDR1 reads SGHVS; CDR2 reads FNYEAQ. Deletions cut 1 base from V and 1 base from J, with 11 bases between. CDR3 in DNA: TGTGCCAGCAGCTTAGGAGGGCGCGCGTCTGGAAACACCATATATTTT. This sequence encodes CASSLGGRASGNTIYF.